This T cell receptor (beta chain) was recovered during a study of Ad26.COV2.S vaccination and SARS-CoV-2 variants. Treatment given: some 20 received Ad26.COV2.S at low or high dose, single or two shots; roughly five received placebo; per-sample allocation not given. The samples date from day 63 after the first vaccine or placebo injection. The method was immunoSEQ multiplex PCR; TCRdb's version includes in-frame clones alone and lacks a portion of them. The table lists approximately 420,000 clones, about nine tenths of them singletons. The TCR originated in a person between 18 and 65 years old who received the Ad26.COV2.S COVID-19 vaccine or a placebo. Here the sequenced sample was peripheral blood, taken in a trial of Ad26.COV2.S vaccine versus placebo.

The CDR3 loop is CASSGVRELNYGYTF. In nucleotides, the CDR3 is TGTGCCAGCAGCGGCGTGAGAGAACTTAACTATGGCTACACCTTC. The genes are TRBV6-5 and TRBJ1-2; no reliable D call. The CDR3 runs 15 residues. Trimming removed 6 bases at V and 1 base at J, with 15 bases between. CDR1 is MNHEY and CDR2 is SVGAGI in the germline V gene.